The rows below give T cell receptor beta chains drawn from one sample of a study of CD8 T cells in ankylosing spondylitis. TCRdb independently ran MiXCR on the 5' RACE reads; one entry per CDR3 protein. In the table there are about 700,000 distinct CDR3 sequences, 15% to 20% of which are singletons. Source material: blood, either unsorted or a sorted T cell fraction (not recorded which). These receptors were collected from a male donor with ankylosing spondylitis. Both conserved end residues are part of each CDR3. Fields, in order: clone size, J gene, D gene, V gene, CDR3 DNA, CDR3 protein. D genes are given only for firm matches. A row's size may be missing; if present it is once, few, many or a size class.

few	TRBJ2-7	TRBD1	TRBV14	TGTGCCAGCAGCTCTACCCCGGGACAGGGTTCCGAGCAGTACTTC	CASSSTPGQGSEQYF
-	TRBJ2-5	-	TRBV20-1	TGCAGTGCTAGACACTACGGGCGGGAGACCCAGTACTTC	CSARHYGRETQYF
-	TRBJ1-2	-	TRBV20-1	TGCAGTGCTAGAGTGCGGTCCGGGGTATCTGGCTACACCTTC	CSARVRSGVSGYTF
-	TRBJ2-7	-	TRBV5-1	TGCGCCAGCAGCTTGGAATGGGGGTCGGGCGAGCAGTACTTC	CASSLEWGSGEQYF
many	TRBJ1-6	TRBD1	TRBV4-2	TGTGCCAGCAGCCAAGATTCAGGGGGCGTTGGGGCTCCCCTCCACTTT	CASSQDSGGVGAPLHF
few	TRBJ2-2	-	TRBV12-3/TRBV12-4	TGTGCCAGCAGTCCCGCCGGGGTCCCGGGCACCGGGGAGCTGTTTTTT	CASSPAGVPGTGELFF
-	TRBJ2-5	TRBD1	TRBV5-6	TGTGCCAGCAGCTCACGACAGGGCACAGAGACCCAGTACTTC	CASSSRQGTETQYF
many	TRBJ2-1	-	TRBV3-1	TGTGCCAGCAGCCAAGATCTGGGGGCCTCGAATGAGCAGTTCTTC	CASSQDLGASNEQFF
many	TRBJ2-3	-	TRBV3-1	TGTGCCAGCAGCCAAGAGCCAGCAGCTATGATCGAGGATACGCAGTATTTT	CASSQEPAAMIEDTQYF
few	TRBJ1-6	TRBD1	TRBV12-3/TRBV12-4	TGTGCCAGCAGTCGAGAAACAGGGGGTTATAATTCACCCCTCCACTTT	CASSRETGGYNSPLHF
-	TRBJ1-1	-	TRBV7-9	TGTGCCAGCAGCAGCATGGTGGGCACTGAAGCTTTCTTT	CASSSMVGTEAFF
-	TRBJ2-3	-	TRBV5-6	TGTGCCAGCATCCCCCTCAGTGGGGCGGATCTCACAGATACGCAGTATTTT	CASIPLSGADLTDTQYF
-	TRBJ2-1	-	TRBV3-1	TGTGCCAGCAGCCAAGACGGTCTAGCGATAAATGAGCAGTTCTTC	CASSQDGLAINEQFF
-	TRBJ2-2	TRBD1	TRBV4-1	TGCGCCAGCAGCCAAGAGGGACAGCTCAACACCGGGGAGCTGTTTTTT	CASSQEGQLNTGELFF
-	TRBJ2-3	-	TRBV29-1	TGCAGCGTTGTTACCTCGCGGGGAGATACGCAGTATTTT	CSVVTSRGDTQYF
many	TRBJ1-2	-	TRBV12-3/TRBV12-4	TGTGCCAGCAGTTCTGGGGGGTACTATGGCTACACCTTC	CASSSGGYYGYTF
-	TRBJ2-1	-	TRBV6-2/TRBV6-3	TGTGCCAGCAGCTTCCAGGAGAGGGATGAGCAGTTCTTC	CASSFQERDEQFF
-	TRBJ2-1	TRBD2	TRBV19	TGTGCCAGTAGTCCCATGGGAGCGGGAGAGTACAATGAGCAGTTCTTC	CASSPMGAGEYNEQFF
-	TRBJ2-7	-	TRBV10-2	TGCGCCAGCAGTGAGAGCCGAGACGGCCCACGCGAGCAGTACTTC	CASSESRDGPREQYF
many	TRBJ2-7	TRBD2	TRBV12-3/TRBV12-4	TGTGCCAGCAGTTTGCGGGGGATCTACGAGCAGTACTTC	CASSLRGIYEQYF
many	TRBJ2-7	-	TRBV20-1	TGCAGTGCTAGTAACAGGGTGGGTCACGAGCAGTACTTC	CSASNRVGHEQYF
-	TRBJ2-7	TRBD2	TRBV7-2	TGTGCCAGCAGCTCCCCGGGGGGAACGGAGCAGTACTTC	CASSSPGGTEQYF
-	TRBJ2-1	-	TRBV12-3/TRBV12-4	TGTGCCAGTTTTACTTACAGCTCCTACAATGAGCAGTTCTTC	CASFTYSSYNEQFF
few	TRBJ1-5	TRBD1	TRBV2	TGTGCCAGCAGTGTTCGACAGGGTGAACAGCCCCAGCATTTT	CASSVRQGEQPQHF
few	TRBJ2-1	TRBD2	TRBV20-1	TGCAGTGCAAGTGGGCTAGCGGGGAACAATGAGCAGTTCTTC	CSASGLAGNNEQFF
-	TRBJ2-1	TRBD2	TRBV6-6	TGTGCCAGCAGTTACTCGAGGACTAGCGATTACAATGAGCAGTTCTTC	CASSYSRTSDYNEQFF
few	TRBJ2-7	TRBD2	TRBV29-1	TGCAGCGTTGGGTTAGCGGGAGGGATCAACGAGCAGTACTTC	CSVGLAGGINEQYF
few	TRBJ1-2	TRBD1	TRBV28	TGTGCCAGCAGTCCCACCCGGTTACAGGGGGCGCGTGGCTACACCTTC	CASSPTRLQGARGYTF
few	TRBJ2-5	-	TRBV12-3/TRBV12-4	TGTGCCAGCAGTTGGGGGACACGCGAGACCCAGTACTTC	CASSWGTRETQYF
-	TRBJ1-1	-	TRBV6-1	TGTGCCAGCAGTGCCGATTTGATGAACACTGAAGCTTTCTTT	CASSADLMNTEAFF
few	TRBJ1-1	TRBD1	TRBV28	TGTGCCAGCAGGGGGACAGGCGAAGCTTTCTTT	CASRGTGEAFF
few	TRBJ2-3	TRBD2	TRBV29-1	TGCAGCGTTGAAGGGGCTAGCGGGGGGACAGATACGCAGTATTTT	CSVEGASGGTDTQYF
-	TRBJ2-7	-	TRBV10-2	TGCGCCAGCAGAGAACCGGGAAAGAGGGCCTACGAGCAGTACTTC	CASREPGKRAYEQYF
few	TRBJ2-7	TRBD1	TRBV4-3	TGCGCCAGCAGCACACTACAGGGGGCTCCCGGCTACGAGCAGTACTTC	CASSTLQGAPGYEQYF
many	TRBJ2-1	-	TRBV29-1	TGCAGCGCCAGACAGGGAGGCTACAATGAGCAGTTCTTC	CSARQGGYNEQFF
few	TRBJ2-7	-	TRBV27	TGTGCCAGCAGTCTTGTTACCAGAGGCGAGCAGTACTTC	CASSLVTRGEQYF
-	TRBJ2-3	TRBD2	TRBV25-1	TGTGCCAGCAGTGAGGTTCTAGCGGGGGGATCCTTCGATACGCAGTATTTT	CASSEVLAGGSFDTQYF
-	TRBJ2-3	-	TRBV20-1	TGCAGTGCTAGGACCTGGGGAGATACGCAGTATTTT	CSARTWGDTQYF
-	TRBJ2-2	TRBD1	TRBV11-2	TGTGCCAGTAGACCGTGGGGGACAGGGGGTACCACCGGGGAGCTGTTTTTT	CASRPWGTGGTTGELFF
-	TRBJ2-2	TRBD1	TRBV2	TGTGCCAGCGAGGGGGCTCTCAGCGGGGAGCTGTTTTTT	CASEGALSGELFF
-	TRBJ2-1	TRBD2	TRBV20-1	TGCAGTGCTAGAGACCGCTCCGCGAGCGGGACCTACAATGAGCAGTTCTTC	CSARDRSASGTYNEQFF
-	TRBJ2-7	-	TRBV5-5	TGTGCCAGCCGCCAGGGGGGAAGGACCGGGGGAATCGAGCAGTACTTC	CASRQGGRTGGIEQYF
few	TRBJ1-1	TRBD1	TRBV6-5	TGTGCCAGCAGTTTTTCTCCGGGACAGTTTTGGGAGAACACTGAAGCTTTCTTT	CASSFSPGQFWENTEAFF
-	TRBJ2-5	TRBD1	TRBV3-1	TGTGCCAGCAGCCAGTTTTGGACAGGGGGCCAAGAGACCCAGTACTTC	CASSQFWTGGQETQYF